Below are 28 T cell receptor beta chains sequenced from a single sample in a study of T cell responses to AZD1222 COVID-19 vaccine. The table came from immunoSEQ multiplex PCR; TCRdb's copy has only in-frame clones and leaves some out. The profile shows 150,000 to 200,000 clones, over 80% of them singletons. The material was peripheral blood, obtained on day 0 of MenACWY control vaccination. The origin of the receptors is an adult in good health.

This chain uses TRBV12-3 or TRBV12-4 with TRBJ2-7; D remains unclear. Trimming removed 5 bases at V and 0 bases at J, with 2 bases between. This CDR3 is 11 amino acids long. CDR3 protein: CASSTSYEQYF. Here the CDR3 DNA reads TGTGCCAGCAGTACCTCCTACGAGCAGTACTTC.

J is TRBJ2-1 and V is TRBV6-5; D gene uncertain. Per the germline V gene, CDR1 is MNHEY and CDR2 is SVGAGI. CDR3 length equals 14 residues. V lost 2 bases and J lost 5, with 10 bases in between. CDR3 sequence (DNA): TGTGCCAGCAGTTACAGGCAGGCTGACAATGAGCAGTTCTTC. Protein sequence: CASSYRQADNEQFF.

The CDR3 is CASSVVGGRPQHF. DNA for the CDR3: TGTGCCAGCAGTGTAGTGGGGGGTCGGCCCCAGCATTTT. The rearrangement uses TRBV27 and TRBJ1-5; tentative D call: TRBD1 (5 bases). From germline, CDR1 is MNHEY and CDR2 SMNVEV (reference sequence). V was cut by 5 bases and J by 9 bases, with 14 bases left in between. The CDR3 runs to 13 residues.

This rearrangement joins TRBV6-5 to TRBJ2-5; no clear D. Trimming took 6 bases from V and 5 from J, leaving 13 bases between them. CDR3 length equals 13 residues. Germline loops: CDR1 MNHEY, CDR2 SVGAGI. DNA of the CDR3: TGTGCCAGCAGCTCCCCGCCTGAGGAGACCCAGTACTTC. Its protein is CASSSPPEETQYF.

The chain carries TRBV10-3 and TRBJ1-3, with D hard to call. CDR3 length equals 13 residues. In germline, CDR1 is ENHRY, CDR2 SYGVKD. V was trimmed by 4 bases and J by 4 bases, leaving 8 bases between them. CDR3 nucleotides: TGTGCCATCAGTGTTCAGGCGGGAAACACCATATATTTT. This sequence encodes CAISVQAGNTIYF.

V gene TRBV19 combines with J gene TRBJ1-5, with D uncertain. The V and J ends lost 3 bases and 6 bases respectively, with 9 bases between them. The germline V gene has CDR1 LNHDA and CDR2 SQIVND (reference sequence). This CDR3 spans 13 amino acids. CDR3 loop: CASSMEGLQPQHF. CDR3 bases: TGTGCCAGTAGTATGGAAGGGCTTCAGCCCCAGCATTTT. Full variable domain (remainder filled in from reference TRBV19 and TRBJ1-5): DGGITQSPKYLFRKEGQNVTLSCEQNLNHDAMYWYRQDPGQGLRLIYYSQIVNDFQKGDIAEGYSVSREKKESFPLTVTSAQKNPTAFYLCASSMEGLQPQHFGDGTRLSIL.

The chain links TRBV9 to TRBJ2-2; 7 nucleotides line up with TRBD2. The CDR3 extends over 16 amino acids. V was clipped by 3 bases and J by 5 bases; unmatched bases: 10. Looked up from germline, CDR1 is SGDLS and CDR2 is YYNGEE. Here the CDR3 reads CASSAVVAGVTGELFF. Here the CDR3 DNA reads TGTGCCAGCAGCGCAGTTGTGGCGGGAGTGACCGGGGAGCTGTTTTTT.

The genes are TRBV7-2 and TRBJ2-6; TRBD1 matches at 8 bases. The V and J ends lost 6 bases and 2 bases, in that order; junction bases with no gene match: 3. This CDR3 spans 15 amino acids. Germline CDR1 and CDR2: SGHTA and FQGNSA. CDR3 coding DNA: TGTGCCAGCAGTCCAGGGGGCGCTGGGGCCAACGTCCTGACTTTC. This gives the protein CASSPGGAGANVLTF.

V usage is TRBV7-3 and J usage is TRBJ2-1; 7 bases map to TRBD2. CDR3 length equals 17 residues. V lost 3 bases to trimming and J lost 3 bases; unmatched junction nucleotides: 11. Germline CDR1 SGHTA, CDR2 FQGTGA. In DNA, the CDR3 is TGTGCCAGCAGCTTTCGGTCTAGCGGCTCAAACTACAATGAGCAGTTCTTC. Translated: CASSFRSSGSNYNEQFF.

The V and J genes are TRBV3-1 (or the pseudogene TRBV3-2) and TRBJ1-2, with D possibly TRBD1 on 5 matching bases. The CDR3 contains 13 residues. Germline CDR1 reads LGHDT; CDR2 reads YNNKEL (reference sequence). Trimming shortened V by 4 bases and J by 5 bases, and 11 bases separated the two germline ends. The CDR3, as DNA: TGTGCCAGCAGCCTGGGGGGGACTTATGGCTACACCTTC. Protein sequence: CASSLGGTYGYTF.

The rearrangement uses TRBV6-5 and TRBJ2-7; tentative D call: TRBD1 (6 bases). CDR1 and CDR2 (germline): MNHEY, SVGAGI. V lost 7 bases and J lost 4, with 11 bases in between. The CDR3 extends over 12 amino acids. The CDR3 protein is CASTPGDYEQYF. DNA for the CDR3: TGTGCCAGCACCCCAGGGGATTACGAGCAGTACTTC.

The chain combines TRBV10-1 with TRBJ1-5, with D tentatively TRBD1 (5 bases). Germline V gives CDR1 WNHNN, CDR2 SYGVQD (reference sequence). With 5 bases removed from V and 2 bases from J, the gap between germline ends came to 13 bases. The CDR3 is 15 residues long. The CDR3: CASSRGRGGNQPQHF. CDR3 in DNA: TGCGCCAGCAGTCGAGGGAGAGGGGGCAATCAGCCCCAGCATTTT.

This sequence joins TRBV9 and TRBJ2-3; D is ambiguous. This CDR3 has 13 residues. V lost 4 bases and J 6 bases, leaving 12 bases between the germline ends. The germline V gene has CDR1 SGDLS and CDR2 YYNGEE. This CDR3 reads CASSTDRWDTQYF. CDR3 bases: TGTGCCAGCAGCACCGATAGGTGGGATACGCAGTATTTT.

Only one count was recorded for this clone. The gene calls are TRBV2 and TRBJ2-2; the D is unclear. V lost 1 base, J lost 1 base, and 4 bases lay in between. Germline CDR1 reads SNHLY; CDR2 reads FYNNEI. The CDR3 length is 14 residues. CDR3 loop: CASSEDGNTGELFF. DNA for the CDR3: TGTGCCAGCAGTGAAGACGGGAACACCGGGGAGCTGTTTTTT.

J is TRBJ2-2 and V is TRBV12-3 or TRBV12-4; D unclear. Trimming left V 8 bases short and J 3 bases short, with 7 bases between. The CDR3 extends over 12 amino acids. The CDR3 loop reads CASQSDTGELFF. In DNA, the CDR3 is TGTGCCAGCCAGAGCGACACCGGGGAGCTGTTTTTT.

The V call is TRBV19, the J call TRBJ2-7; 13 bases map to TRBD2. The CDR3 totals 16 residues. The junction had 2 bases not matched to a gene; V was cut back by 1 base and J by 2 bases. Germline lookup yields CDR1 LNHDA and CDR2 SQIVND (reference sequence). The CDR3 protein is CASSIGGTSGTYEQYF. CDR3 sequence (DNA): TGTGCCAGTAGTATAGGAGGGACTAGCGGGACCTACGAGCAGTACTTC.

The chain couples TRBV27 to TRBJ1-1; 10 positions agree with TRBD1. Germline-derived CDR1 and CDR2 are MNHEY and SMNVEV (reference sequence). With 4 bases clipped from V and 4 bases from J, the junction kept 3 bases outside the gene matches. The CDR3 length is 14 residues. The CDR3 region has the DNA TGTGCCAGCAGTTGGGGACAGGGGACCACTGAAGCTTTCTTT. The encoded protein is CASSWGQGTTEAFF.

This chain links TRBV25-1 with TRBJ2-5; unclear D gene. With 4 bases removed from V and 2 bases from J, the gap between germline ends came to 8 bases. The CDR3 runs 13 residues. CDR1 and CDR2 (germline): MGHDK, SYGVNS. CDR3 region: CASSGANQETQYF. Written as DNA, the CDR3 is TGTGCCAGCAGTGGAGCAAATCAAGAGACCCAGTACTTC.

The rearrangement uses TRBV5-1 and TRBJ1-1; tentative D call: TRBD1 (5 bases). This CDR3 is 16 amino acids long. CDR1 is SGHRS and CDR2 is YFSETQ in the germline V gene. Trimming removed 0 bases at V and 4 bases at J, with 16 bases between. CDR3 sequence (DNA): TGCGCCAGCAGCTTGGAGGTACGGGGGTACGGCACTGAAGCTTTCTTT. This encodes CASSLEVRGYGTEAFF.

The genes are TRBV2 and TRBJ1-2; D is unresolved. CDR1 SNHLY and CDR2 FYNNEI come from the germline V gene. The CDR3 is 12 amino acids. The DNA of the CDR3 is TGTGCAGGATTACAAGCCAACTATGGCTACACCTTC. Translated: CAGLQANYGYTF.

In its sample, this clone was seen a few times. Since a much larger clone is just one base distant, this may be a read error. Additional DNA sequences in this sample encode the identical CDR3. The chain employs TRBV6-4 and TRBJ2-2; no clear D gene. The length of the CDR3 is 13 residues. The germline gives CDR1 MRHNA, CDR2 SNTAGT. V gave up 2 bases and J gave up 3 bases, with 4 bases separating them. CDR3 sequence: CASSDRDTGELFF. CDR3 bases: TGTGCCAGCAGTGACAGGGACACCGGGGAGCTGTTTTTT.

The chain employs TRBV18 and TRBJ2-3; D is perhaps TRBD2 (6 bases). The CDR3 sequence is 15 residues long. V was clipped by 3 bases and J by 0 bases, with 10 bases between them. Germline V gene data show CDR1 as KGHSH and CDR2 as LQKENI. CDR3 bases: TGTGCCAGCTCACCGGAGGGACTTAGCACAGATACGCAGTATTTT. Translation: CASSPEGLSTDTQYF.

V gene TRBV5-1 combines with J gene TRBJ2-2, with 8 bases that match TRBD2. This CDR3 region has 15 residues. Germline V lookup: CDR1 SGHRS, CDR2 YFSETQ. V was pared by 3 bases and J by 0 bases, with 1 base of the junction left unmatched. The CDR3 region is CASSWGLANTGELFF. Here the CDR3 DNA reads TGCGCCAGCAGCTGGGGACTAGCGAACACCGGGGAGCTGTTTTTT.

The chain recombines TRBV6-5 with TRBJ2-3, with a possible D match to TRBD1 (5 bases). CDR3 size: 13 residues. V was shortened by 11 bases and J by 2 bases, with 14 bases between the two germline ends. CDR1 and CDR2 (germline): MNHEY, SVGAGI. The CDR3 protein is CASRGSNTDTQYF. The CDR3 DNA follows: TGTGCCTCAAGGGGCTCGAACACAGATACGCAGTATTTT.

This clone has more than one count but fewer than ten. The chain combines TRBV5-4 with TRBJ2-7, with a tentative D call TRBD1 (5 bases). CDR3 length: 13 residues. Germline CDR1 reads SGHNT; CDR2 reads YYREEE (reference sequence). V was pared by 4 bases and J by 3 bases, with 11 bases between. CDR3 nucleotide sequence: TGTGCCAGCAGCCCCGGACACCTCTACGAGCAGTACTTC. Amino acid sequence: CASSPGHLYEQYF.

The chain links TRBV29-1 to TRBJ2-5; no reliable D call. The CDR3 covers 14 residues. CDR1 and CDR2 (germline): SQVTM, ANQGSEA. V lost 4 bases and J 1 base, leaving 13 bases between the germline ends. In DNA form, the CDR3 reads TGCAGCGTTGTGGATTCAGTACTCCAAGAGACCCAGTACTTC. Translation: CSVVDSVLQETQYF. Drawing the rest from reference TRBV29-1 and TRBJ2-5, the complete variable domain is SAVISQKPSRDICQRGTSLTIQCQVDSQVTMMFWYRQQPGQSLTLIATANQGSEATYESGFVIDKFPISRPNLTFSTLTVSNMSPEDSSIYLCSVVDSVLQETQYFGPGTRLLVL.

This clone was recorded only once. This chain uses TRBV19 with TRBJ2-3, with 7 bases fitting TRBD1. The CDR3 runs to 13 residues. Trimming at V came to 5 bases and at J to 10 bases, leaving 9 bases not matched to a gene. The germline V gene encodes CDR1 LNHDA and CDR2 SQIVND (reference sequence). The DNA of the CDR3 is TGTGCCAGTAGTGATACAGGGGAACCCTCGCAGTATTTT. Its translation: CASSDTGEPSQYF.

In this sample, this clone turned up once. The CDR3 loop is CASSHWGAASSYEQYF. Here the CDR3 DNA reads TGTGCCAGCAGCCATTGGGGAGCGGCCAGCTCCTACGAGCAGTACTTC. This chain links TRBV3-1 (or the pseudogene TRBV3-2) with TRBJ2-7; TRBD2 is a possible D gene (5 bases). The CDR3 spans 16 residues. Germline assignment: CDR1 LGHDT and CDR2 YNNKEL (reference sequence). The ends were cut back, 3 bases at V and 0 bases at J, with 15 bases in the middle.